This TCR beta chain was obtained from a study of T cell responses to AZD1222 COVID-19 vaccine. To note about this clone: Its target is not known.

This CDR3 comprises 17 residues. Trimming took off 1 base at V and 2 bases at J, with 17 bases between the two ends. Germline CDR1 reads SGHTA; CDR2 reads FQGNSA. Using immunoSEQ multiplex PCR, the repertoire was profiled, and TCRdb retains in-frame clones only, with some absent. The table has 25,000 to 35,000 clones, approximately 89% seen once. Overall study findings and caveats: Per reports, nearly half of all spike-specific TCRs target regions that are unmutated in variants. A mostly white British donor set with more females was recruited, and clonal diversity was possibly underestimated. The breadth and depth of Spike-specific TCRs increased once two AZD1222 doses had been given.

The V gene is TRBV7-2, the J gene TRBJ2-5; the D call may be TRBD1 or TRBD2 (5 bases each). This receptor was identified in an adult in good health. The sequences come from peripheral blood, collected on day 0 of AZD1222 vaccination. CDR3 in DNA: TGTGCCAGCAGCTTAGGGACAACGGGGTTGGATCAAGAGACCCAGTACTTC. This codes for CASSLGTTGLDQETQYF.